A single sample is the source of the 21 T cell receptor beta chains below, sequenced in a study of OX40 agonist ivuxolimab in advanced cancers. Data came from immunoSEQ multiplex PCR; TCRdb stores just in-frame clones and leaves some out. The sample lists 80,000 or so clones; around 85% were seen once. The material was CD4+ or CD8+ T cells sorted from blood, obtained in a trial of the OX40 agonist ivuxolimab. The receptors shown here come from an adult with an advanced solid tumor such as melanoma, head and neck, liver or kidney cancer.

The chain uses TRBV7-8 and TRBJ1-4; D call uncertain. This CDR3 contains 13 residues. Germline CDR1 and CDR2: SGHVS and FQNEAQ. The ends were cut back, 5 bases at V and 2 bases at J, with 6 bases in the middle. CDR3 residues: CASSPRTNEKLFF. Here the CDR3 DNA reads TGTGCCAGCAGCCCAAGGACTAATGAAAAACTGTTTTTT.

The J gene is TRBJ1-3, the V gene TRBV10-3; 12 bases are shared with TRBD1. The ends lost 6 bases at V and 4 bases at J; junction bases unmatched: 7. The germline V gene encodes CDR1 ENHRY and CDR2 SYGVKD. This CDR3 region has 16 residues. This CDR3 is CAISSPGQGAGNTIYF. In DNA, the CDR3 is TGTGCCATCAGCTCCCCGGGACAGGGGGCCGGAAACACCATATATTTT.

J is TRBJ2-1 and V is TRBV11-3; D is tentatively TRBD1 or TRBD2 (5 bases each). The V end lost 5 bases, the J end lost 6 bases, and 14 bases lay between the germline ends. From germline, CDR1 is SGHNT and CDR2 YENEEA. CDR3 length: 14 amino acids. DNA for the CDR3: TGTGCCAGCAGCCAGGGACCGGACGGCAATGAGCAGTTCTTC. Amino acid sequence: CASSQGPDGNEQFF.

The chain is built from TRBV19 and TRBJ1-1, with 10 positions matching TRBD1. Germline loops: CDR1 LNHDA, CDR2 SQIVND (reference sequence). The CDR3 totals 16 residues. V trimming: 7 bases; J trimming: 6 bases; junction bases outside the gene matches: 14. The CDR3 here is CASNPRPTGGKPEAFF. CDR3 sequence (DNA): TGTGCCAGTAATCCTCGCCCGACAGGGGGCAAACCTGAAGCTTTCTTT.

The V and J genes are TRBV21-1 and TRBJ1-2. TRBV21-1 is flagged as a pseudogene. The CDR3 runs to 15 residues. The CDR3 DNA reads as TGTGCCAGCAGCCGGCGCGGCCGTGCTATCTATGGCTACACCTTC. It specifies CASSRRGRAIYGYTF.

This chain connects TRBV10-3 to TRBJ1-1, with TRBD1 matching over 7 bases. The V segment lost 6 bases and the J segment 3 bases; nucleotides outside the gene matches: 4. This CDR3 is 13 amino acids long. Per the germline V gene, CDR1 is ENHRY and CDR2 is SYGVKD. The CDR3 here is CAIRRQGDTEAFF. CDR3 nucleotides: TGTGCCATCAGGCGACAGGGAGACACTGAAGCTTTCTTT.

The gene calls are TRBV19 and TRBJ2-1; TRBD1 might be the D (5 bases). The V end was cut by 5 bases, the J end by 11 bases, with 13 bases between. The germline gives CDR1 LNHDA, CDR2 SQIVND (reference sequence). The CDR3 extends over 12 amino acids. CDR3 protein: CASSAPRGKQFF. CDR3 sequence (DNA): TGTGCCAGTAGTGCCCCAAGGGGAAAGCAGTTCTTC.

The J gene is TRBJ2-6, the V gene TRBV6-1, with D hard to call. This CDR3 has 14 residues. Between the trimmed V and J ends, which lost 2 bases and 12 bases, there was a span of 14 bases. The V gene's germline CDR1 is MNHNS and CDR2 SASEGT. The CDR3 loop reads CASSEFYSSGVLTF. The CDR3 region has the DNA TGTGCCAGCAGTGAATTCTACTCCTCGGGCGTCCTGACTTTC.

This clone was recorded a few times. The gene calls are TRBV28 and TRBJ1-5; no reliable D call. Germline V lookup: CDR1 MDHEN, CDR2 SYDVKM. The CDR3 contains 16 residues. The V and J ends lost 7 bases and 2 bases respectively, with 18 bases between them. The CDR3 region has the DNA TGTGCCAGCACTCAGAGGAGGGTCTATGGCAATCAGCCCCAGCATTTT. This sequence encodes CASTQRRVYGNQPQHF.

This chain links TRBV11-3 with TRBJ2-2; no reliable D call. The V gene lost 5 bases and the J gene lost 4 bases, with 8 bases spanning the gap. Germline CDR1 and CDR2: SGHNT and YENEEA. CDR3 size: 13 residues. The DNA of the CDR3 is TGTGCCAGCAGCGTATCAGGCACCGGGGAGCTGTTTTTT. It encodes CASSVSGTGELFF.

This rearrangement joins TRBV28 to TRBJ2-7, with 10 bases lining up with TRBD1. Germline trimming cut 5 bases from V and 8 bases from J; bases unmatched to any gene: 12. Germline V gene lookup returns CDR1 MDHEN and CDR2 SYDVKM. This CDR3 comprises 15 residues. DNA for the CDR3: TGTGCCAGCAGTCCGCCCGGACAGGGGGTGTTAAAGCAGTACTTC. The encoded protein is CASSPPGQGVLKQYF.

The sample holds one count of this clone. The V and J genes are TRBV2 and TRBJ1-3, with D uncertain. CDR3 length: 14 residues. Germline CDR1 SNHLY, CDR2 FYNNEI. V dropped 7 bases and J dropped 2 bases, with 12 bases sitting between them. The CDR3 coding sequence is TGTGCCAGCAACCGGGGTCTGACTGGAAACACCATATATTTT. The encoded protein is CASNRGLTGNTIYF.

The chain links TRBV2 to TRBJ2-1, with 7 bases identical to TRBD1. The CDR3 has 13 residues. Germline loops: CDR1 SNHLY, CDR2 FYNNEI. Trimming removed 7 bases from V and 2 bases from J; junction bases left unmatched: 2. The CDR3 DNA reads as TGTGCCAGCACGCAGGGGGCCTACAATGAGCAGTTCTTC. Its protein product is CASTQGAYNEQFF.

The chain links TRBV2 to TRBJ2-7; possibly TRBD1 for D (5 bases). This CDR3 is 16 amino acids long. From germline, CDR1 is SNHLY and CDR2 FYNNEI. V lost 7 bases and J 0 bases, leaving 19 bases between the germline ends. The CDR3 loop reads CASILGPQIISYEQYF. The CDR3 DNA reads as TGTGCCAGCATATTGGGGCCACAGATCATCTCCTACGAGCAGTACTTC.

The chain employs TRBV30 and TRBJ2-7; 7 nucleotides align to TRBD2. Trimming removed 3 bases from V and 6 bases from J; junction bases left unmatched: 2. CDR3 length equals 11 residues. The germline V gene encodes CDR1 GTSNPN and CDR2 SVGIG (reference sequence). The CDR3 region has the DNA TGTGCCTGGAGGACTAGCTCCGAGCAGTACTTC. It is translated as CAWRTSSEQYF.

Notes on this clone: At one of its ends the junction is not consistent with the germline gene, which may arise from a read error. CDR3 coding DNA: TGTGCCAGCAGTAAGAAGGGGAACTATGGCTACACCTTC. It is translated as CASSKKGNYGYTF. The J gene is TRBJ1-2, the V gene TRBV19; tentatively, D is TRBD1 (5 bases). CDR3 length: 13 residues. Germline V lookup: CDR1 LNHDA, CDR2 SQIVND (reference sequence). Complete variable domain (other parts from reference TRBV19 and TRBJ1-2): DGGITQSPKYLFRKEGQNVTLSCEQNLNHDAMYWYRQDPGQGLRLIYYSQIVNDFQKGDIAEGYSVSREKKESFPLTVTSAQKNPTAFYLCASSKKGNYGYTFGSGTRLTVV.

The gene calls are TRBV5-1 and TRBJ2-1; D possibly corresponds to TRBD2 (7 bases). The CDR3 length is 18 residues. The germline V and J ends were trimmed by 0 bases and 5 bases, with 21 bases remaining between them. Germline CDR1 SGHRS, CDR2 YFSETQ. The DNA of the CDR3 is TGCGCCAGCAGCTTGGCAAGAGGGCGGGGGCTCGCCCACAATGAGCAGTTCTTC. Protein: CASSLARGRGLAHNEQFF.

This clone was detected a few times. The chain uses TRBV28 and TRBJ1-6; D is unresolved. Trimming removed 6 bases from V and 6 bases from J, with 6 bases in between. CDR1 and CDR2 from the germline V gene are MDHEN and SYDVKM. CDR3 length: 12 amino acids. The CDR3 here is CASSPLNSPLHF. CDR3 in DNA: TGTGCCAGCAGCCCACTTAATTCACCCCTCCACTTT.

The chain joins TRBV7-2 to TRBJ1-2, with D tentatively TRBD1 (5 bases). Germline values: CDR1 SGHTA, CDR2 FQGNSA. V was pared by 2 bases and J by 2 bases, with 12 bases between. This CDR3 has 15 residues. CDR3 amino acids: CASSLTRGDNYGYTF. The CDR3 nucleotides are TGTGCCAGCAGCTTAACGCGAGGGGACAACTATGGCTACACCTTC.

This chain connects TRBV9 to TRBJ2-3; the D gene is possibly TRBD1 (5 bases). Germline CDR1 SGDLS, CDR2 YYNGEE. There are 14 residues in the CDR3. V lost 2 bases to trimming and J lost 3 bases, with 10 bases between them. This CDR3 reads CASSVDTPTDTQYF. The CDR3 nucleotides read TGTGCCAGCAGCGTGGACACTCCAACAGATACGCAGTATTTT. Drawing the rest from reference TRBV9 and TRBJ2-3, the complete variable domain is DSGVTQTPKHLITATGQRVTLRCSPRSGDLSVYWYQQSLDQGLQFLIQYYNGEERAKGNILERFSAQQFPDLHSELNLSSLELGDSALYFCASSVDTPTDTQYFGPGTRLTVL.

The chain has TRBV27 and TRBJ1-4; TRBD1 aligns across 9 bases. Germline lookup yields CDR1 MNHEY and CDR2 SMNVEV (reference sequence). With 6 bases clipped from V and 8 bases from J, the junction kept 16 bases outside the gene matches. This CDR3 region has 17 residues. As DNA, the CDR3 is TGTGCCAGCAGGCGGGACAGGGATACGCGGAGCGGGGAAAAACTGTTTTTT. Its protein is CASRRDRDTRSGEKLFF.